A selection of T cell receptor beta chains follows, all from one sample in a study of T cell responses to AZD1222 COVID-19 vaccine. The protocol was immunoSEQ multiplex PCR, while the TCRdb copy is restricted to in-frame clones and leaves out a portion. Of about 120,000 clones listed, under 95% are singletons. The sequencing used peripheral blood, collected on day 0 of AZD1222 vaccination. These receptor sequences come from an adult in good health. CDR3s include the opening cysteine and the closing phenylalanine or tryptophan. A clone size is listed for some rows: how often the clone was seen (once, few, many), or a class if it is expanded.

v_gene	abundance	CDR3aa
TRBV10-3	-	CAISESWGNTGNTIYF
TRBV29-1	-	CSASETNTGELFF
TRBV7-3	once	CASSFVMAGSTGELFF
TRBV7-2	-	CASSLGTSTGELFF
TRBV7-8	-	CASSFKAGVTNEKLFF
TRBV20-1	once	CSARGHGYTF
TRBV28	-	CASSSAQGDLSPLHF
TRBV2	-	CASRRETGASGYTF
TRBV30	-	CAWGYGTGELFF
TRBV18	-	CASSRGGVSYEQYF
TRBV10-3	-	CAISESGQGISCEQYF
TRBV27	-	CASSLYGGSTNEKLFF
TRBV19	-	CASSIPRVKEKLFF
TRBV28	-	CASSRKGYGYTF
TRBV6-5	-	CASSWRGPNTEAFF
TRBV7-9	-	CASSPGQNNQPQHF
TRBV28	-	CASSPSKADTQYF
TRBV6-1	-	CASSDKDRVFYSNQPQHF
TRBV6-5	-	CASSPPGRQSSPLHF
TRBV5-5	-	CASSPPVGRGSIGANVLTF
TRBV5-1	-	CASSTGNSGYTF
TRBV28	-	CASSSGSTNEKLFF
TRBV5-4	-	CASSPQGGYSPLHF
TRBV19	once	CASRTSYNEQFF
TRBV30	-	CAWSVWRDYEQYF
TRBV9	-	CASSPMDGRGETQYF
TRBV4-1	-	CASSQGTEEQFF
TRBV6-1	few	CASSEGWGDGYTF
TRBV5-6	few	CASSSGGSREQYF
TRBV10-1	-	CASSARGDQPQHF
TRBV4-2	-	CASSQIGGSDSPLHF
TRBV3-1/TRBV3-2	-	CASSQATDNSPLHF